These 23 T cell receptor beta chains were all obtained from the same sample, sequenced in a study of T cell repertoires in cytomegalovirus infection. TCRdb reprocessed the reads with MiXCR, giving one entry per CDR3 protein. The profile shows some 160,000 distinct CDR3 sequences, roughly 17% of them singletons. Sequenced sample: CD8+ T cells from PBMCs. These receptors all come from a human donor in good health (CMV status not recorded). Some clones in this sample may be carry-over from other donors' samples.

This clonotype has ten or more counts. The V call is TRBV28, the J call TRBJ1-5; D may be TRBD1 (5 bases). The germline CDR1 and CDR2 sequences are MDHEN and SYDVKM. The CDR3 is 20 amino acids. V was clipped by 7 bases and J by 4 bases, with 32 bases between them. CDR3 amino acids: CASNSEGNQGAWVRNQPQHF. The CDR3, as DNA: TGTGCCAGCAACTCCGAGGGGAATCAGGGCGCTTGGGTTCGAAATCAGCCCCAGCATTTT.

This clonotype has more than one count but fewer than ten. J is TRBJ2-3 and V is TRBV7-2; 10 bases match TRBD2. There are 15 residues in the CDR3. Germline CDR1 reads SGHTA; CDR2 reads FQGNSA. Trimming cost V 0 bases and J 5 bases; bases outside gene matches: 2. The CDR3 DNA follows: TGTGCCAGCAGCTTAGCCAGCGGGGGGGGAGATACGCAGTATTTT. As protein: CASSLASGGGDTQYF.

This chain joins TRBV19 and TRBJ1-5, with D unclear. There are 16 residues in the CDR3. Trimming took off 0 bases at V and 1 base at J, with 10 bases between the two ends. Germline CDR1 LNHDA, CDR2 SQIVND (reference sequence). The chain's CDR3 is CASSIDRSGSNQPQHF. CDR3 DNA: TGTGCCAGTAGTATAGATCGGTCGGGGAGCAATCAGCCCCAGCATTTT.

This clonotype was picked up a small number of times. This rearrangement joins TRBV12-3 or TRBV12-4 to TRBJ2-5; 7 positions agree with TRBD2. The CDR3 extends over 16 amino acids. V gave up 7 bases and J gave up 5 bases; unmatched junction bases: 16. The CDR3 bases are TGTGCCAGCACCTCCAGCGGGGATCCCCTCGGGGAGACCCAGTACTTC. This encodes CASTSSGDPLGETQYF.

Only a few counts were recorded for this clonotype. J is TRBJ1-5 and V is TRBV5-5; D gene ambiguous. V was pared by 0 bases and J by 5 bases, with 9 bases between. The CDR3 has 14 residues. Germline CDR1 and CDR2: SGHKS and YYEKEE (reference sequence). CDR3 DNA: TGTGCCAGCAGCTTGGGGGAGAATTATCAGCCCCAGCATTTT. The encoded protein is CASSLGENYQPQHF.

The chain couples TRBV20-1 to TRBJ2-2; D is possibly TRBD1 (5 bases). This CDR3 spans 15 amino acids. Germline lookup yields CDR1 DFQATT and CDR2 SNEGSKA (reference sequence). Trimming took 3 bases from V and 0 from J, leaving 11 bases between them. CDR3 residues: CSASGAFTNTGELFF. In DNA, the CDR3 is TGCAGTGCTAGTGGGGCATTTACGAACACCGGGGAGCTGTTTTTT.

This clonotype was seen more than once but under ten times. The V and J genes are TRBV6-2 or TRBV6-3 and TRBJ1-5; no definite D call. Trimming removed 6 bases from V and 2 bases from J, with 14 bases in between. The CDR3 has 15 amino acids. Germline V gives CDR1 MNHEY, CDR2 SVGEGT. The CDR3 coding sequence is TGTGCCAGCAGCTTTACACTTCCTGGCAATCAGCCCCAGCATTTT. Encoded protein: CASSFTLPGNQPQHF.

This clonotype turned up a few times. The gene calls are TRBV14 and TRBJ2-7; possibly TRBD2 for D (7 bases). The CDR3 sequence is 14 residues long. V gave up 5 bases and J gave up 3 bases, with 14 bases separating them. Germline CDR1 SGHDN, CDR2 FVKESK. CDR3 region: CASSRGGPRYEQYF. CDR3 nucleotide sequence: TGTGCCAGCAGCAGGGGGGGACCCCGCTACGAGCAGTACTTC.

This clonotype was seen a few times. CDR3 DNA: TGTGCCAGCAGCGAAACAGGGTTCTCCTACAATGAGCAGTTCTTC. Translation: CASSETGFSYNEQFF. V and J are TRBV2 and TRBJ2-1; TRBD1 is a possible D gene (6 bases). The V gene lost 6 bases and the J gene lost 0 bases, with 12 bases spanning the gap. The germline CDR1 and CDR2 sequences are SNHLY and FYNNEI. The CDR3 is 15 residues long.

The sample holds a few counts of this clonotype. The CDR3 reads CASSRDRGTAETQYF. The CDR3 bases are TGTGCCAGCAGCCGGGACAGGGGAACGGCAGAGACCCAGTACTTC. The V call is TRBV7-2, the J call TRBJ2-5, with 10 bases lining up with TRBD1. CDR1 SGHTA and CDR2 FQGNSA come from the germline V gene. The V and J ends lost 5 bases and 4 bases, in that order; junction bases with no gene match: 7. The CDR3 spans 15 residues.

This clonotype turned up a few times. The gene calls are TRBV6-2 or TRBV6-3 and TRBJ1-1; 8 nucleotides line up with TRBD1. After removal of 7 bases from V and 4 bases from J, the junction contained 5 bases not matched to a gene. The CDR3 runs 13 residues. CDR1 and CDR2 from the germline V gene are MNHEY and SVGEGT. CDR3 residues: CASIHTGGTEAFF. The CDR3 DNA follows: TGTGCCAGCATTCACACAGGGGGCACTGAAGCTTTCTTT.

Details on this clonotype: One end of the junction does not line up with germline, which may come from a read error. J is TRBJ2-7 and V is TRBV14; 7 bases agree with TRBD1. The CDR3 covers 15 residues. CDR1 SGHDN and CDR2 FVKESK come from the germline V gene. The CDR3 DNA sequence: TGTGCCAGCACCCAACCTCGCACAGGGGCCTACGAGCAGTACTTC. As protein: CASTQPRTGAYEQYF. The full variable domain, rest sourced from reference TRBV14 and TRBJ2-7, is EAGVTQFPSHSVIEKGQTVTLRCDPISGHDNLYWYRRVMGKEIKFLLHFVKESKQDESGMPNNRFLAERTGGTYSTLKVQPAELEDSGVYFCASTQPRTGAYEQYFGPGTRLTVT.

This clonotype was seen more than once but under ten times. This rearrangement joins TRBV7-9 to TRBJ1-1; 11 bases are shared with TRBD1. J was trimmed by 8 bases and V by 4 bases; bases with no gene match: 6. The germline gives CDR1 SEHNR, CDR2 FQNEAQ (reference sequence). The CDR3 consists of 14 residues. The CDR3 DNA sequence: TGTGCCAGCAGCTCAGGACAGGGGGCTGTCGAAGCTTTCTTT. This sequence encodes CASSSGQGAVEAFF.

This clonotype has only a few counts. The chain uses TRBV7-2 and TRBJ2-5, with a weak D call TRBD2 (5 bases). V lost 3 bases, J lost 7 bases, and 15 bases lay in between. Germline CDR1 SGHTA, CDR2 FQGNSA. This CDR3 has 14 amino acids. The CDR3 loop reads CASSLWGEPGTQYF. In DNA, the CDR3 is TGTGCCAGCAGCTTGTGGGGAGAGCCGGGGACCCAGTACTTC.

This clonotype was recorded at least ten times. This chain connects TRBV7-9 to TRBJ2-1, with 8 bases identical to TRBD2. Per the germline V gene, CDR1 is SEHNR and CDR2 is FQNEAQ (reference sequence). The CDR3 sequence is 13 residues long. Trimming removed 3 bases from V and 8 bases from J; junction bases left unmatched: 3. The CDR3 here is CASSLGLVDEQFF. CDR3 DNA: TGTGCCAGCAGCTTGGGACTAGTGGATGAGCAGTTCTTC.

In regard to this clonotype: The junction shows a germline mismatch at one end, possibly a read error. The rearrangement uses TRBV7-9 and TRBJ2-1; 9 bases align to TRBD2. The CDR3 extends over 11 amino acids. Per germline, CDR1 SEHNR and CDR2 FQNEAQ (reference sequence). In nucleotides, the CDR3 is TGTGCCAGCAGCTCCCCGGGACTAGCCTTTTTC. This sequence encodes CASSSPGLAFF.

The chain joins TRBV20-1 to TRBJ1-2; 8 bases are a match to TRBD1. The germline CDR1 and CDR2 sequences are DFQATT and SNEGSKA (reference sequence). After removal of 2 bases from V and 4 bases from J, the junction contained 9 bases not matched to a gene. This CDR3 has 15 residues. DNA for the CDR3: TGCAGTGCTAGATCCCAGGACAGGGATGCCTATGGCTACACCTTC. This sequence encodes CSARSQDRDAYGYTF.

The J gene is TRBJ2-2, the V gene TRBV7-2; unclear D gene. Deletions cut 6 bases from V and 5 bases from J, with 13 bases between. There are 14 residues in the CDR3. Germline CDR1 is SGHTA and CDR2 is FQGNSA. The DNA of the CDR3 is TGTGCCAGCAGTCCTAGATCTGGAACCGGGGAGCTGTTTTTT. Translating gives CASSPRSGTGELFF.

The rearrangement uses TRBV20-1 and TRBJ2-5, with TRBD1 identical over 7 bases. Germline CDR1 is DFQATT and CDR2 is SNEGSKA (reference sequence). This CDR3 has 13 amino acids. V dropped 0 bases and J dropped 6; count of bases not matched to a gene: 4. The CDR3 protein is CSARDRQGQTQYF. For the CDR3, the DNA is TGCAGTGCTAGAGATCGACAGGGTCAGACCCAGTACTTC.

This clonotype has a handful of counts. The CDR3 coding sequence is TGTGCCAGCAGCTTTAGACTTAATCCCAACTCTGGAAACACCATATATTTT. It is translated as CASSFRLNPNSGNTIYF. The chain couples TRBV7-9 to TRBJ1-3; D remains ambiguous. V lost 3 bases, J lost 0 bases, and 15 bases lay in between. The CDR3 is 17 amino acids. Germline loops: CDR1 SEHNR, CDR2 FQNEAQ (reference sequence).

This chain uses TRBV7-6 with TRBJ1-1; perhaps TRBD1 as D (6 bases). Germline-derived CDR1 and CDR2 are SGHVS and FNYEAQ. CDR3 size: 14 residues. V was cut by 5 bases and J by 6 bases, with 16 bases left in between. CDR3 DNA sequence: TGTGCCAGCAGCCCGGGACATTCTTTCCCTGAAGCTTTCTTT. It codes for CASSPGHSFPEAFF.

This clonotype was observed a few times. This chain's CDR3 is CASRKDRHFNQPQHF. The CDR3 nucleotides read TGTGCCAGCAGAAAGGACAGGCATTTCAATCAGCCCCAGCATTTT. The chain couples TRBV6-5 to TRBJ1-5; 7 bases map to TRBD1. CDR3 length: 15 residues. J gave up 3 bases and V 6 bases, and 8 bases lay outside the gene matches. Germline V gene lookup returns CDR1 MNHEY and CDR2 SVGAGI.

This clonotype has at least ten counts. V gene TRBV11-2 combines with J gene TRBJ1-2, with D perhaps matching TRBD1 (6 bases). Germline CDR1 is SGHAT and CDR2 is FQNNGV. The CDR3 covers 15 residues. The V gene lost 1 base and the J gene lost 5 bases, with 14 bases spanning the gap. The CDR3 reads CASSLGGGISYGYTF. The CDR3 bases are TGTGCCAGCAGCTTAGGAGGGGGGATCTCTTATGGCTACACCTTC.